The clone carrying this TCR beta chain was counted once. What it binds is not known. A junction boundary mismatches the germline segment, possibly from a read error. The data stem from a study of Ad26.COV2.S vaccination and SARS-CoV-2 variants. Across the whole study: The vaccine Ad26.COV2.S was put into the muscle once, or twice with 56 days between.

Germline CDR1 SGHDN, CDR2 FVKESK. The CDR3 runs 16 residues. General study results and limits: Across vaccine and placebo recipients, the breadth of non-spike TCRs was similar. There was a possibility that the TCR breadth and depth analyses underestimated total T cell responses.

Assay used: immunoSEQ multiplex PCR; TCRdb lists only in-frame clones, some missing. The table includes about 400,000 clones, around four fifths detected once. Sample treatment: around 19 received Ad26.COV2.S at low or high dose, single or two shots; roughly five received placebo; per-sample allocation not given. After the first vaccine or placebo injection, samples were drawn on day 63. This clonotype was sampled from a person between 18 and 65 years old who received the Ad26.COV2.S COVID-19 vaccine or a placebo. This chain uses TRBV14 with TRBJ2-2; no definite D call. This material consisted of peripheral blood, taken in a trial of Ad26.COV2.S vaccine versus placebo. The CDR3 coding sequence is TGTGCCAGCAGCAAAGAAGTCCGGGTTCACACCGGGGAGCTGTTTTTT. Its translation: CASSKEVRVHTGELFF.